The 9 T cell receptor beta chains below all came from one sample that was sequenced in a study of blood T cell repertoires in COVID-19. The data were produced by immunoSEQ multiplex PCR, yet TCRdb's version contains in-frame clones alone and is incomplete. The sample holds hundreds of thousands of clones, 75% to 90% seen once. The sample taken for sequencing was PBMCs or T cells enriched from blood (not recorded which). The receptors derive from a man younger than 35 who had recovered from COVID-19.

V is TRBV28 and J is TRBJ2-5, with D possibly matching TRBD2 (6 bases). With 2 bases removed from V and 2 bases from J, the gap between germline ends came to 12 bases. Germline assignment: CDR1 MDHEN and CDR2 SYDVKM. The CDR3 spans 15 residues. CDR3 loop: CASSLPGTQQETQYF. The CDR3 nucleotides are TGTGCCAGCAGTTTACCCGGGACTCAACAAGAGACCCAGTACTTC.

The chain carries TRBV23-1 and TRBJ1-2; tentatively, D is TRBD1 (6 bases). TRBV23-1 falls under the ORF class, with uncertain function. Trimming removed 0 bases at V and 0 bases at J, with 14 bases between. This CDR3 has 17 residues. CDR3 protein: CASSQSSQGDSNYGYTF. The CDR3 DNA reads TGCGCCAGCAGTCAATCATCACAGGGTGACTCTAACTATGGCTACACCTTC.

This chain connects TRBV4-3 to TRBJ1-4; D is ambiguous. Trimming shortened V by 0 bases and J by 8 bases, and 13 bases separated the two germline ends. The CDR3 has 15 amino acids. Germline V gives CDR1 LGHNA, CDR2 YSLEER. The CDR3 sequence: CASSQDGETWEKLFF. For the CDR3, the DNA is TGCGCCAGCAGCCAAGACGGAGAAACCTGGGAAAAACTGTTTTTT.

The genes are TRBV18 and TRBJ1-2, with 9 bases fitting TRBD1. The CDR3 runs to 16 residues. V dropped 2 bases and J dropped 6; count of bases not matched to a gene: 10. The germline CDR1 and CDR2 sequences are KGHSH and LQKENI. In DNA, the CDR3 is TGTGCCAGCTCACCATCAAAAGGACAGGGGATAGATGGCTACACCTTC. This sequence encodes CASSPSKGQGIDGYTF.

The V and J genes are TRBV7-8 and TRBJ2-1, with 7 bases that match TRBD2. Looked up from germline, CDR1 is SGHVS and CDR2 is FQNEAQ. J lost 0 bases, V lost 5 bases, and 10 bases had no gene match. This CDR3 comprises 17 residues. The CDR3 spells CASSVGGGGSSYNEQFF. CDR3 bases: TGTGCCAGCAGCGTGGGGGGTGGCGGGAGCTCCTACAATGAGCAGTTCTTC.

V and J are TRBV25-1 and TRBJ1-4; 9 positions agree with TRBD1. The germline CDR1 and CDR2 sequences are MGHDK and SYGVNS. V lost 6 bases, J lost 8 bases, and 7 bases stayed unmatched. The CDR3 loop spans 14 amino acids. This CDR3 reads CASSGDRGKEKLFF. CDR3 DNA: TGTGCCAGCAGCGGTGACAGGGGGAAGGAAAAACTGTTTTTT.

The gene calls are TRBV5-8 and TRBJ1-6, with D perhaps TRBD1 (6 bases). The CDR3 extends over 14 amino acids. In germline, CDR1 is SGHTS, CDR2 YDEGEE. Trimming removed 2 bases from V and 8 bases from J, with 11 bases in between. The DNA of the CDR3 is TGTGCCAGCAGCTTTACAGGGTGGGATTCACCCCTCCACTTT. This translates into CASSFTGWDSPLHF.

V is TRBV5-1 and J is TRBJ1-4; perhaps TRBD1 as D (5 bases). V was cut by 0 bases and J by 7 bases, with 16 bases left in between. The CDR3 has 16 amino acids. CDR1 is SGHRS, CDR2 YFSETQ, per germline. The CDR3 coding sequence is TGCGCCAGCAGCTTGGGGCAGGGATCGGCCAGTGAAAAACTGTTTTTT. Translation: CASSLGQGSASEKLFF.

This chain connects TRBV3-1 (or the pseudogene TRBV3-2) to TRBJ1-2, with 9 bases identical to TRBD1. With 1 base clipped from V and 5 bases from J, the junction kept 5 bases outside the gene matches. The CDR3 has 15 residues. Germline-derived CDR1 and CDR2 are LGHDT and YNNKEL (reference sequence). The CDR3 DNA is TGTGCCAGCAGCCAAGTTTCGGGACAGGGATATGGCTACACCTTC. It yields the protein CASSQVSGQGYGYTF.